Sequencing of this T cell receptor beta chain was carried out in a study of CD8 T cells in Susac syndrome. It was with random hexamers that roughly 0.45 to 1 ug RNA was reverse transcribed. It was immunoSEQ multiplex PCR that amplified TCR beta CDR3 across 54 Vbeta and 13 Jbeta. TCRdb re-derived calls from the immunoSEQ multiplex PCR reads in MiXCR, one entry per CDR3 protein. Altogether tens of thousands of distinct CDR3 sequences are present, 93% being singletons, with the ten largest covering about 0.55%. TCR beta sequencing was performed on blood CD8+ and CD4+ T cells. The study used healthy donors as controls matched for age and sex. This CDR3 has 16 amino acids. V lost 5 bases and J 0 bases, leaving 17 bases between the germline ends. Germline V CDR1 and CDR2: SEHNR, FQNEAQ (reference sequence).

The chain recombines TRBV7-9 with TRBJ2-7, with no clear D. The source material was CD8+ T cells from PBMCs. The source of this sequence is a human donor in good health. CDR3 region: CASSPSRVGNSYEQYF. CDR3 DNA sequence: TGTGCCAGCAGCCCCAGTAGGGTGGGGAACTCCTACGAGCAGTACTTC.